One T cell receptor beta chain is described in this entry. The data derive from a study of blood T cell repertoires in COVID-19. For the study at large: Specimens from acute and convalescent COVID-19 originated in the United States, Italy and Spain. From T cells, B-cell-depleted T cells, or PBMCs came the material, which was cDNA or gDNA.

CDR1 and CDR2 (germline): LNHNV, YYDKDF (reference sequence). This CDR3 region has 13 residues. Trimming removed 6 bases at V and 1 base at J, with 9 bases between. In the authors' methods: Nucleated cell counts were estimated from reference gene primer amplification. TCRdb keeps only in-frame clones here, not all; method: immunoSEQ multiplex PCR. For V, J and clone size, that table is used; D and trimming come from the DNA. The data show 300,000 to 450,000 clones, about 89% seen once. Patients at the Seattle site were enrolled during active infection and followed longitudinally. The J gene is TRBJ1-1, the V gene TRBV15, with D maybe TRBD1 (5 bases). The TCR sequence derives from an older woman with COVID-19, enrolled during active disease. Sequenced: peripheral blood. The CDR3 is CATRDIENTEAFF. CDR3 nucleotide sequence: TGTGCCACCAGGGACATCGAGAACACTGAAGCTTTCTTT.